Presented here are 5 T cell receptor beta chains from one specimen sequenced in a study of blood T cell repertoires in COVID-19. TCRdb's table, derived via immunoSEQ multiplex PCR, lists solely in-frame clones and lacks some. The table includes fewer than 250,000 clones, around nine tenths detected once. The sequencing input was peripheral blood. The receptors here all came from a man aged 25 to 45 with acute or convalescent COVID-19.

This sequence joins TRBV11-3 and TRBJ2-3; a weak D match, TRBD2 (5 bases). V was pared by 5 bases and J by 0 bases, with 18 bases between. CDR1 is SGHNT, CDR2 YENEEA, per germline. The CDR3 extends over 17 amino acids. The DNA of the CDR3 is TGTGCCAGCAGCCCTCGCGGTGGCCAGCGGAGCACAGATACGCAGTATTTT. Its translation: CASSPRGGQRSTDTQYF.

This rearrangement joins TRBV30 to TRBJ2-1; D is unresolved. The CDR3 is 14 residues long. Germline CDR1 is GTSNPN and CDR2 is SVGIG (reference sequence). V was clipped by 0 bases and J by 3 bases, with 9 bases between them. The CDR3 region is CAWSVFTVYNEQFF. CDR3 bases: TGTGCCTGGAGTGTTTTCACAGTCTACAATGAGCAGTTCTTC.

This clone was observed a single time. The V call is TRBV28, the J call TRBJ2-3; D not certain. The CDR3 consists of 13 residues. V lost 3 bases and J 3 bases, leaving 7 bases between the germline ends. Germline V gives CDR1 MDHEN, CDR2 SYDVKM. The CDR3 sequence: CASSFWRTDTQYF. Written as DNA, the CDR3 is TGTGCCAGCAGTTTTTGGAGAACAGATACGCAGTATTTT.

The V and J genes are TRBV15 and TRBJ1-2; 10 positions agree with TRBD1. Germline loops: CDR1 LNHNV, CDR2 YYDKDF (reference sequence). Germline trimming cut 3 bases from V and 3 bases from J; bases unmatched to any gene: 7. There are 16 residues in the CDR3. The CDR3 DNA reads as TGTGCCACCAGCAGGGATCTGACAGGGGGCGACTATGGCTACACCTTC. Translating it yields CATSRDLTGGDYGYTF.

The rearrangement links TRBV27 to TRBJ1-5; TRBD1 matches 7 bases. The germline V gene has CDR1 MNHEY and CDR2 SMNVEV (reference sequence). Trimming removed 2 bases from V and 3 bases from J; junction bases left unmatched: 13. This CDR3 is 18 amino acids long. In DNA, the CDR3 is TGTGCCAGCAGTTTAGCAAATCAGGGGGTTGGAGTCAATCAGCCCCAGCATTTT. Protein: CASSLANQGVGVNQPQHF.